This TCR beta chain was recovered during a study of cytomegalovirus exposure and HLA in healthy donors. The donors gave bone marrow, and they were healthy. The primer mix had 60 Vbeta and 13 Jbeta primers. Method: immunoSEQ multiplex PCR; TCRdb's copy keeps in-frame clones and lacks some. The sample records about 130,000 clones, about 85% being singletons. CDR1 and CDR2 from the germline V gene are LNHDA and SQIVND (reference sequence). The CDR3 sequence is 13 residues long. The V and J ends lost 5 bases and 4 bases, in that order; junction bases with no gene match: 4. The origin of this receptor is a woman in her twenties or thirties in good health and CMV-seropositive. The V and J genes are TRBV19 and TRBJ1-2, with 7 nucleotides matching TRBD1. Source material: PBMCs. CDR3: CASSEGQFYGYTF. DNA for the CDR3: TGTGCCAGTAGTGAGGGACAGTTCTATGGCTACACCTTC.